These T cell receptor beta chains were read from a single sample in a study of T cell changes during pregnancy in multiple sclerosis. Profiled with immunoSEQ multiplex PCR; TCRdb holds only in-frame clones, not every one. The data show around 31,000 clones, approximately 86% seen once. This specimen was CD8+ T cells from peripheral blood mononuclear cells, taken in the first trimester of pregnancy. The origin of the receptors is a female donor with multiple sclerosis, enrolled in a pregnancy study. Each CDR3 is given with its conserved first and last residue. Each record gives: CDR3 DNA, CDR3 protein, D gene, J gene, V gene, clone size. The D gene is left open where the match is weak. Expanded clones are given a class, and other clones once, few, many or no size at all.

DNA: TGCGCCACTGGGTATGGGGGCGGGGAGCAGTTCTTC
CDR3: CATGYGGGEQFF
D: .
J: TRBJ2-1
V: TRBV5-1
size: .

DNA: TGTGCCAGTAGTACCCCGGACAGGGTGGACACTGAAGCTTTCTTT
CDR3: CASSTPDRVDTEAFF
D: TRBD1
J: TRBJ1-1
V: TRBV19
size: .

DNA: TGTGCCAGCAGTTTATCAGGGTCTGGGGCCAACGTCCTGACTTTC
CDR3: CASSLSGSGANVLTF
D: .
J: TRBJ2-6
V: TRBV6-5
size: .

DNA: TGTGCCACCAAATTCCCGGGAGATACGCAGTATTTT
CDR3: CATKFPGDTQYF
D: .
J: TRBJ2-3
V: TRBV28
size: .

DNA: TGCGCCAGCAGCCAAGGGCTCGGGACAGGCTACGAGCAGTACTTC
CDR3: CASSQGLGTGYEQYF
D: TRBD1
J: TRBJ2-7
V: TRBV4-1
size: .

DNA: TGTGCCAGCAGCCCCCCTGGCGGAAACACCATATATTTT
CDR3: CASSPPGGNTIYF
D: .
J: TRBJ1-3
V: TRBV7-9
size: .

DNA: TGTGCCACCAGCGCAGACCGGGACAGGGGTTCCTACGAGCAGTACTTC
CDR3: CATSADRDRGSYEQYF
D: TRBD1
J: TRBJ2-7
V: TRBV15
size: .

DNA: TGTGCCAGCAGCTTGGACAGTAGCAATCAGCCCCAGCATTTT
CDR3: CASSLDSSNQPQHF
D: .
J: TRBJ1-5
V: TRBV5-5
size: .

DNA: TGTGCCAGCAGTTACGGGGGACACGCCTTGAACACTGAAGCTTTCTTT
CDR3: CASSYGGHALNTEAFF
D: .
J: TRBJ1-1
V: TRBV6-5
size: .

DNA: TGTGCCAGCAGTCCCATACTAGCGGGGGGACCCGGGGAGCTGTTTTTT
CDR3: CASSPILAGGPGELFF
D: TRBD2
J: TRBJ2-2
V: TRBV27
size: once

DNA: TGTGCCAGCAGCTTAATCGTGGGAGCTGAGACCCAGTACTTC
CDR3: CASSLIVGAETQYF
D: .
J: TRBJ2-5
V: TRBV11-2
size: .

DNA: TGTGCCAGCAGCTTGGGGGGCCGACCGAGGTTCTTC
CDR3: CASSLGGRPRFF
D: .
J: TRBJ2-1
V: TRBV5-4
size: .

DNA: TGTGCCAGCAGCTTGGTTCAGGGGGATAATTCACCCCTCCACTTT
CDR3: CASSLVQGDNSPLHF
D: TRBD1
J: TRBJ1-6
V: TRBV5-6
size: medium-sized

DNA: TGTGCCAGTATCCGATCAGGACAGGACGAAGCTTTCTTT
CDR3: CASIRSGQDEAFF
D: TRBD1
J: TRBJ1-1
V: TRBV19
size: once

DNA: TGTGCCAGCAGTGAAGCGGGAGGAAACACTGAAGCTTTCTTT
CDR3: CASSEAGGNTEAFF
D: .
J: TRBJ1-1
V: TRBV2
size: .

DNA: TGTGCCAGCAGCTTAGCCGATGGCGGGCCGATCTTC
CDR3: CASSLADGGPIF
D: .
J: TRBJ2-1
V: TRBV7-9
size: .

DNA: TGTGCCAGCAGCTTAACCCCCGGGGGGCAAGAGACCCAGTACTTC
CDR3: CASSLTPGGQETQYF
D: TRBD2
J: TRBJ2-5
V: TRBV7-3
size: .

DNA: TGCGCCAGCAGCCCACGCACCGCCGACTACATCGGGAACACTGAAGCTTTCTTT
CDR3: CASSPRTADYIGNTEAFF
D: .
J: TRBJ1-1
V: TRBV5-1
size: .

DNA: TGTGCCAGCAGCTCGGGGGGGGCATCCAACTACGAGCAGTACTTC
CDR3: CASSSGGASNYEQYF
D: TRBD2
J: TRBJ2-7
V: TRBV11-2
size: .

DNA: TGTGCCAGCAGTGAAAAGGGCGGGAGCTCCTACGAGCAGTACTTC
CDR3: CASSEKGGSSYEQYF
D: TRBD2
J: TRBJ2-7
V: TRBV6-1
size: once

DNA: TGCGCCAGCAGCCAGACTAGCGGGGGAATTGTCGAGCAGTACTTC
CDR3: CASSQTSGGIVEQYF
D: TRBD2
J: TRBJ2-7
V: TRBV4-3
size: .

DNA: TGTGCCAGCAGCTTCGGGACTACATACAATGAGCAGTTCTTC
CDR3: CASSFGTTYNEQFF
D: TRBD2
J: TRBJ2-1
V: TRBV7-8
size: once

DNA: TGTGCCAGCAGCGGGGGACATGCTGGCGGGAGATTCTACAATGAGCAGTTCTTC
CDR3: CASSGGHAGGRFYNEQFF
D: .
J: TRBJ2-1
V: TRBV13
size: .

DNA: TGTGCCAGCAGTTACGGGGAGGCGGCTCAGTATGGCTACACCTTC
CDR3: CASSYGEAAQYGYTF
D: .
J: TRBJ1-2
V: TRBV6-5
size: .

DNA: TGTGCCAGCAGCGGAACAGGGGGCATCGACTATGGCTACACCTTC
CDR3: CASSGTGGIDYGYTF
D: TRBD1
J: TRBJ1-2
V: TRBV28
size: .

DNA: TGTGCCAGCAGCTCTAGGACAGGGGAACTTCAGCCCCAGCATTTT
CDR3: CASSSRTGELQPQHF
D: TRBD1
J: TRBJ1-5
V: TRBV5-5
size: .

DNA: TGTGCCAGCAGTTTAGGGACTAGCTACGAGCAGTACTTC
CDR3: CASSLGTSYEQYF
D: TRBD2
J: TRBJ2-7
V: TRBV27
size: once

DNA: TGTGCCAGCAGTTACAGGGGGCCAAGTTCACCCCTCCACTTT
CDR3: CASSYRGPSSPLHF
D: TRBD1
J: TRBJ1-6
V: TRBV2
size: .

DNA: TGCGCCAGCAGCCAAGATCGTATCTTAGTGTCTGAAGCTTTCTTT
CDR3: CASSQDRILVSEAFF
D: .
J: TRBJ1-1
V: TRBV4-3
size: .

DNA: TGTGCCAGCAGCCGGTTCAGGGGGAGAGATACGCAGTATTTT
CDR3: CASSRFRGRDTQYF
D: TRBD1
J: TRBJ2-3
V: TRBV14
size: .

DNA: TGTGCCAGCAGCTCTAGTAGCAATGAGCAGTTCTTC
CDR3: CASSSSSNEQFF
D: .
J: TRBJ2-1
V: TRBV7-3
size: .

DNA: TGTGCCAGCAGTGATACTAGCGGGACCTACAATGAGCAGTTCTTC
CDR3: CASSDTSGTYNEQFF
D: TRBD2
J: TRBJ2-1
V: TRBV2
size: once

DNA: TGTGCCAGCAGCACGACAGGGGTCGAAACTGAAGCTTTCTTT
CDR3: CASSTTGVETEAFF
D: TRBD1
J: TRBJ1-1
V: TRBV11-2
size: .

DNA: TGTGCCAGCAACTTTAAGGCGGGAGAAGGGAGAGAGACCCAGTACTTC
CDR3: CASNFKAGEGRETQYF
D: TRBD2
J: TRBJ2-5
V: TRBV7-9
size: .

DNA: TGTGCCAGCAGCGCGACGACGGAGAACGGCTACGAGCAGTACTTC
CDR3: CASSATTENGYEQYF
D: .
J: TRBJ2-7
V: TRBV9
size: .

DNA: TGTGCCAGCACCTTGGGGCGCGGGGGAGGAGAGCAGTTCTTC
CDR3: CASTLGRGGGEQFF
D: TRBD2
J: TRBJ2-1
V: TRBV27
size: .

DNA: TGTGCCACCAGCAGAGATTGGGCCGCGACAGGGAACGGAAACACCATATATTTT
CDR3: CATSRDWAATGNGNTIYF
D: TRBD1
J: TRBJ1-3
V: TRBV15
size: few

DNA: TGCGCCAGCAGCTACGACAGTACCGGCCTCGAGCAGTACTTC
CDR3: CASSYDSTGLEQYF
D: .
J: TRBJ2-7
V: TRBV5-1
size: .

DNA: TGTGCCAGCAGTGAAGGAGCGGGGGGAACAGATACGCAGTATTTT
CDR3: CASSEGAGGTDTQYF
D: TRBD2
J: TRBJ2-3
V: TRBV6-4
size: .

DNA: TGTGCCAGCAGTGAACACGGGAGCTCCTACGAGCAGTACTTC
CDR3: CASSEHGSSYEQYF
D: .
J: TRBJ2-7
V: TRBV2
size: few

DNA: TGTGCCAGCAGGGGACTAGCTTCAGATACGCAGTATTTT
CDR3: CASRGLASDTQYF
D: TRBD2
J: TRBJ2-3
V: TRBV2
size: .

DNA: TGTGCCAGCAGCTGGGAGGATAGCAATCAGCCCCAGCATTTT
CDR3: CASSWEDSNQPQHF
D: .
J: TRBJ1-5
V: TRBV5-6
size: once

DNA: TGTGCCAGCAGCTTCCTAGGGACAGGGAGCACAGATACGCAGTATTTT
CDR3: CASSFLGTGSTDTQYF
D: TRBD1
J: TRBJ2-3
V: TRBV7-3
size: few

DNA: TGTGCCAGCAGGGCGGGACAGCACTATGGCTACACCTTC
CDR3: CASRAGQHYGYTF
D: TRBD1
J: TRBJ1-2
V: TRBV6-6
size: .

DNA: TGTGCCTGGGACAGGGAGGATGAAGCTTTCTTT
CDR3: CAWDREDEAFF
D: TRBD1
J: TRBJ1-1
V: TRBV30
size: few

DNA: TGTGCCAGCAGTTTTACTCGACTAGCGCCAGATACGCAGTATTTT
CDR3: CASSFTRLAPDTQYF
D: TRBD2
J: TRBJ2-3
V: TRBV27
size: .

DNA: TGTGCCAGCAGTTACTCGCAGGGGGCGGGCTATGGCTACACCTTC
CDR3: CASSYSQGAGYGYTF
D: TRBD1
J: TRBJ1-2
V: TRBV6-5
size: few

DNA: TGTGCCAGCAGCTTAGGGGACAGGGTGAGGAACACCTTC
CDR3: CASSLGDRVRNTF
D: TRBD1
J: TRBJ1-2
V: TRBV7-9
size: few

DNA: TGTGCCACTCATACAGGGAGCTCCTACAATGAGCAGTTCTTC
CDR3: CATHTGSSYNEQFF
D: .
J: TRBJ2-1
V: TRBV15
size: .

DNA: TGTGCCAGCAGCTTAGGCCGGGGGGTCTACGAGCAGTACTTC
CDR3: CASSLGRGVYEQYF
D: TRBD2
J: TRBJ2-7
V: TRBV7-9
size: .

DNA: TGTGCCAGCAGGGAACAGGGGACTGAAGCTTTCTTT
CDR3: CASREQGTEAFF
D: TRBD1
J: TRBJ1-1
V: TRBV2
size: .

DNA: TGCGCCAGCAGCTTGGCAGGGGCGAATGGCTACACCTTC
CDR3: CASSLAGANGYTF
D: .
J: TRBJ1-2
V: TRBV5-1
size: .

DNA: TGTGCCAGCAGCCAAGGGCTAGCGGGAGTCTACGAGCAGTACTTC
CDR3: CASSQGLAGVYEQYF
D: TRBD2
J: TRBJ2-7
V: TRBV4-2
size: medium-sized

DNA: TGTGCCAGCAGTCTACGGGAAGACGGGACAGATACGCAGTATTTT
CDR3: CASSLREDGTDTQYF
D: .
J: TRBJ2-3
V: TRBV6-1
size: .

DNA: TGTGCCAGCACCTTGGGGGGGTCGTCCACTGAAGCTTTCTTT
CDR3: CASTLGGSSTEAFF
D: .
J: TRBJ1-1
V: TRBV27
size: .

DNA: TGTGCCAGCAGCCCGGGACTAGCGGGAGTGGATGAGCAGTTCTTC
CDR3: CASSPGLAGVDEQFF
D: TRBD2
J: TRBJ2-1
V: TRBV5-6
size: .

DNA: TGTGCCAGCAGCCAAGATTTGGGTAGCAACGATGAGCAGTTCTTC
CDR3: CASSQDLGSNDEQFF
D: .
J: TRBJ2-1
V: TRBV14
size: .

DNA: TGTGCCAGCAGCTTCAGCGGGGGGGGCTACAATGAGCAGTTCTTC
CDR3: CASSFSGGGYNEQFF
D: TRBD2
J: TRBJ2-1
V: TRBV7-6
size: .

DNA: TGCGCCAGCCATAGGAGCGGGACTGAAGTTTTGGGTGAGCAGTTCTTC
CDR3: CASHRSGTEVLGEQFF
D: TRBD2
J: TRBJ2-1
V: TRBV4-1
size: medium-sized

DNA: TGTGCCAGCAGTGAACATACGGGACTAGCGGGGGAAGAGCAGTACTTC
CDR3: CASSEHTGLAGEEQYF
D: TRBD2
J: TRBJ2-7
V: TRBV2
size: .